This paragraph covers one T cell receptor (beta chain) sequence. The data stem from a study of blood T cell repertoires in COVID-19. Looking at the study overall: COVID-19 samples from acute and convalescent phases originated in the United States, Italy and Spain. The analysed material was cDNA or gDNA that came from T cells, B-cell-depleted T cells, or PBMCs.

Authors' analysis steps: Amplified reference gene primers provided the basis for estimating nucleated cell counts. Measured with immunoSEQ multiplex PCR; TCRdb has only the in-frame clones, and not every one. V, J and clone size are those of that table, while D and trimming were read from the DNA. The profile shows about 250,000 clones, 88% of them singletons. The CDR3 totals 14 residues. The V and J ends lost 1 base and 4 bases respectively, with 9 bases between them. Germline CDR1 reads SGHVS; CDR2 reads FQNEAQ. The V and J genes are TRBV7-8 and TRBJ2-3; tentative D call: TRBD1 (5 bases). Source material: peripheral blood. This clonotype was sampled from a man older than 75 with acute or convalescent COVID-19. The DNA for the CDR3 is TGTGCCAGCAGCTTAGGGCAGGGTGCAGATACGCAGTATTTT. It codes for CASSLGQGADTQYF.